These 27 T cell receptor beta chains originate from one sample sequenced in a study of T cell clones after liver transplantation. The table came from immunoSEQ multiplex PCR; TCRdb's copy has only in-frame clones and leaves some out. Of just over 60,000 clones listed, roughly two thirds were seen once; the top ten hold approximately 15%. The sample was CD4+ T cells from blood, taken before liver transplant. The receptors were gathered from a human donor who received a liver transplant.

The chain recombines TRBV9 with TRBJ2-7, with 9 bases identical to TRBD1. The CDR3 length is 15 residues. CDR1 and CDR2 (germline): SGDLS, YYNGEE. Germline trimming cut 3 bases from V and 5 bases from J; bases unmatched to any gene: 9. The CDR3 spells CASSGSGTGNDEQYF. CDR3 coding DNA: TGTGCCAGCAGCGGTTCCGGGACAGGGAATGACGAGCAGTACTTC.

The V and J genes are TRBV4-1 and TRBJ1-2; 9 nucleotides align to TRBD1. This CDR3 contains 15 residues. In germline, CDR1 is MGHRA, CDR2 YSYEKL. V lost 4 bases and J lost 6; bases outside the gene matches: 9. The CDR3, as DNA: TGCGCCAGCAGCCTCCCCCGGGACAGGGCCCATGGCTACACCTTC. It codes for CASSLPRDRAHGYTF.

CDR3 sequence: CASSLATGAAEQYF. CDR3 sequence (DNA): TGTGCCAGCAGTTTAGCGACAGGGGCTGCCGAGCAGTACTTC. V usage is TRBV28 and J usage is TRBJ2-7, with 8 bases that match TRBD1. The CDR3 contains 14 residues. Germline loops: CDR1 MDHEN, CDR2 SYDVKM. J was trimmed by 6 bases and V by 2 bases; bases with no gene match: 6.

The count of this clone is one. V gene TRBV19 combines with J gene TRBJ2-6, with D perhaps TRBD1 (7 bases). Germline V gene sequence: CDR1 LNHDA, CDR2 SQIVND (reference sequence). This CDR3 region has 18 residues. V lost 7 bases and J 0 bases, leaving 19 bases between the germline ends. The CDR3 is CASTDRTNINSGANVLTF. The CDR3 coding sequence is TGTGCCAGTACGGACAGGACTAATATTAACTCTGGGGCCAACGTCCTGACTTTC.

In this sample, this clone turned up once. The chain combines TRBV29-1 with TRBJ2-1, with D maybe TRBD1 (8 bases). V dropped 5 bases and J dropped 4 bases, with 21 bases sitting between them. This CDR3 region has 16 residues. The germline gives CDR1 SQVTM, CDR2 ANQGSEA. The CDR3, as DNA: TGCAGCGTTAACGGGGGGACAGGCAAGGGGTACAATGAGCAGTTCTTC. This translates into CSVNGGTGKGYNEQFF.

This clone came up a few times. This sequence joins TRBV9 and TRBJ2-5; 11 nucleotides align to TRBD2. CDR1 and CDR2 from the germline V gene are SGDLS and YYNGEE. V trimming: 2 bases; J trimming: 5 bases; junction bases outside the gene matches: 11. The CDR3 loop spans 17 amino acids. This chain's CDR3 is CASSVLAGGPPVETQYF. CDR3 sequence (DNA): TGTGCCAGCAGCGTTTTAGCGGGGGGGCCTCCTGTGGAGACCCAGTACTTC.

V and J are TRBV29-1 and TRBJ2-1; 7 bases are shared with TRBD1. Losses at the gene ends were 6 bases for V and 9 bases for J; bases not matched to a gene: 8. The CDR3 contains 12 residues. Germline-derived CDR1 and CDR2 are SQVTM and ANQGSEA. DNA for the CDR3: TGCAGCGTCCTCTCAGGGGGAGCTGAGCAGTTCTTC. Translation gives CSVLSGGAEQFF.

The genes are TRBV7-9 and TRBJ2-2; D unresolved. V was shortened by 1 base and J by 0 bases, with 6 bases between the two germline ends. CDR3 length: 15 amino acids. Germline assignment: CDR1 SEHNR and CDR2 FQNEAQ (reference sequence). The CDR3, as DNA: TGTGCCAGCAGCTTAGTCACAGCGAACACCGGGGAGCTGTTTTTT. This gives the protein CASSLVTANTGELFF.

The gene calls are TRBV18 and TRBJ2-7, with TRBD1 identical over 9 bases. Germline CDR1 KGHSH, CDR2 LQKENI. The CDR3 loop spans 13 amino acids. The V gene end was trimmed by 6 bases and the J gene end by 5 bases; junction bases not matched to a gene: 5. The CDR3 spells CASSRTGVDEQYF. The CDR3 nucleotides are TGTGCCAGCTCGCGGACAGGGGTGGACGAGCAGTACTTC.

The sample holds a few counts of this clone. The chain couples TRBV9 to TRBJ2-5; 8 positions match TRBD1. This CDR3 is built from 16 residues. After removal of 0 bases from V and 1 base from J, the junction contained 5 bases not matched to a gene. Germline CDR1 reads SGDLS; CDR2 reads YYNGEE. CDR3 DNA sequence: TGTGCCAGCAGCGTAGGGGAAACAGGGGGCCAAGAGACCCAGTACTTC. Residues: CASSVGETGGQETQYF.

The J gene is TRBJ2-5, the V gene TRBV5-5; D is uncertain. Per germline, CDR1 SGHKS and CDR2 YYEKEE (reference sequence). The V end lost 2 bases, the J end lost 2 bases, and 7 bases lay between the germline ends. The CDR3 is 13 amino acids. The CDR3 region is CASSLAPQETQYF. The CDR3 nucleotides read TGTGCCAGCAGCTTAGCACCGCAAGAGACCCAGTACTTC.

To note about this clone: Within the sample, other DNA sequences also encode this same CDR3. The V call is TRBV5-1, the J call TRBJ2-2; TRBD1 matches 7 bases. This CDR3 has 15 amino acids. Germline CDR1 reads SGHRS; CDR2 reads YFSETQ. V shed 0 bases, J shed 1 base, and the junction held 0 bases outside the gene matches. The CDR3 here is CASSLGQGNTGELFF. For the CDR3, the DNA is TGCGCCAGCAGCTTGGGACAGGGGAACACCGGGGAGCTGTTTTTT. Full variable domain (missing parts from reference TRBV5-1 and TRBJ2-2): KAGVTQTPRYLIKTRGQQVTLSCSPISGHRSVSWYQQTPGQGLQFLFEYFSETQRNKGNFPGRFSGRQFSNSRSEMNVSTLELGDSALYLCASSLGQGNTGELFFGEGSRLTVL.

The genes are TRBV28 and TRBJ2-5; 9 nucleotides line up with TRBD1. This CDR3 has 16 amino acids. Germline V gene sequence: CDR1 MDHEN, CDR2 SYDVKM. With V trimmed by 5 bases and J by 5 bases, 12 bases remained unmatched. The CDR3 nucleotides read TGTGCCAGCAGTCCGGGGACAGGGACGGTAGGGGAGACCCAGTACTTC. This encodes CASSPGTGTVGETQYF.

This clone was seen only a few times. The chain combines TRBV5-4 with TRBJ2-5; 12 bases are shared with TRBD2. Germline CDR1 reads SGHNT; CDR2 reads YYREEE (reference sequence). This CDR3 has 18 amino acids. The J segment lost 4 bases and the V segment lost 2 bases, leaving 12 bases of the junction unmatched. The CDR3 here is CASSFNRLAGARAETQYF. Here the CDR3 DNA reads TGTGCCAGCAGCTTTAACCGACTAGCGGGGGCTAGGGCAGAGACCCAGTACTTC.

The rearrangement links TRBV9 to TRBJ2-7, with 7 bases matching TRBD2. Germline V gives CDR1 SGDLS, CDR2 YYNGEE. Trimming took 3 bases from V and 9 from J; bases not matched to a gene: 9. This CDR3 comprises 13 residues. CDR3 residues: CASSGPGGTLQYF. In nucleotides, the CDR3 is TGTGCCAGCAGCGGCCCGGGGGGTACGTTGCAGTACTTC.

This clone was seen a single time. The chain employs TRBV5-1 and TRBJ2-2; 8 bases map to TRBD2. V lost 2 bases and J lost 5; bases outside the gene matches: 11. This CDR3 has 17 amino acids. Germline V CDR1 and CDR2: SGHRS, YFSETQ. The CDR3 nucleotides read TGCGCCAGCAGCTTACCCGGGTTAGCGGGGTATACCGGGGAGCTGTTTTTT. It translates to CASSLPGLAGYTGELFF.

This clone was counted only a few times. The rearrangement joins TRBV28 to TRBJ1-1; possibly TRBD1 for D (5 bases). Trimming stripped 5 bases from V and 4 bases from J, with 17 bases between. The CDR3 contains 15 residues. Looked up from germline, CDR1 is MDHEN and CDR2 is SYDVKM. The DNA for the CDR3 is TGTGCCAGCAGTCCCTATCTGGGGCTCGGCACTGAAGCTTTCTTT. Residues: CASSPYLGLGTEAFF.

This clone was recorded at least ten times. The chain's CDR3 is CASSLGQGAKSPLHF. CDR3 DNA sequence: TGTGCCAGCAGCTTAGGGCAGGGGGCGAAATCACCCCTCCACTTT. This rearrangement joins TRBV11-1 to TRBJ1-6; 8 nucleotides agree with TRBD1. Germline CDR1 reads SGHAT; CDR2 reads FQDESV (reference sequence). This CDR3 has 15 amino acids. With V trimmed by 1 base and J by 10 bases, 6 bases remained unmatched.

The chain has TRBV30 and TRBJ2-2, with a weak D call TRBD1 (6 bases). With 2 bases removed from V and 3 bases from J, the gap between germline ends came to 10 bases. This CDR3 contains 14 residues. Germline-derived CDR1 and CDR2 are GTSNPN and SVGIG (reference sequence). CDR3 DNA: TGTGCCTGGAGTCGGGCAGGGGACACCGGGGAGCTGTTTTTT. Encoded protein: CAWSRAGDTGELFF.

This rearrangement joins TRBV7-9 to TRBJ1-6; perhaps TRBD1 as D (6 bases). Trimming took 4 bases from V and 8 from J, leaving 18 bases between them. This CDR3 is 16 amino acids long. Germline V lookup: CDR1 SEHNR, CDR2 FQNEAQ (reference sequence). The CDR3 DNA reads as TGTGCCAGCAGCTACTCCGACAGGTCGAGCGATTCACCCCTCCACTTT. Its translation is CASSYSDRSSDSPLHF.

The chain uses TRBV19 and TRBJ2-1; 7 positions agree with TRBD2. This CDR3 spans 13 amino acids. V lost 10 bases, J lost 5 bases, and 8 bases stayed unmatched. CDR1 is LNHDA, CDR2 SQIVND, per germline (reference sequence). CDR3 protein: CAISSGVHNEQFF. The CDR3 region has the DNA TGTGCCATTTCCAGCGGGGTACACAATGAGCAGTTCTTC.

This rearrangement joins TRBV5-8 to TRBJ2-1, with 9 nucleotides matching TRBD1. The junction had 3 bases not matched to a gene; V was cut back by 5 bases and J by 0 bases. CDR1 is SGHTS and CDR2 is YDEGEE in the germline V gene. The CDR3 has 15 amino acids. CDR3 loop: CASSRTGASYNEQFF. The CDR3 region has the DNA TGTGCCAGCAGTAGGACAGGGGCCTCCTACAATGAGCAGTTCTTC.

With regard to this clone: This CDR3 is also generated by other DNA sequences in the sample. This sequence joins TRBV7-8 and TRBJ2-3; 9 bases line up with TRBD1. With 5 bases clipped from V and 3 bases from J, the junction kept 6 bases outside the gene matches. Germline CDR1 SGHVS, CDR2 FQNEAQ. The length of the CDR3 is 15 residues. CDR3 nucleotide sequence: TGTGCCAGCAGCCCCGGACAGGGGTTAACAGATACGCAGTATTTT. Translating gives CASSPGQGLTDTQYF.

This clone was observed a few times. The chain has TRBV7-2 and TRBJ1-6; D not resolved. The CDR3 sequence is 14 residues long. V lost 0 bases and J lost 5, with 5 bases in between. The V gene's germline CDR1 is SGHTA and CDR2 FQGNSA. In DNA, the CDR3 is TGTGCCAGCAGCTTAGCAGGAGATAATTCACCCCTCCACTTT. This encodes CASSLAGDNSPLHF. Using reference TRBV7-2 and TRBJ1-6 for the parts outside the CDR3, the full variable domain is GAGVSQSPSNKVTEKGKDVELRCDPISGHTALYWYRQSLGQGLEFLIYFQGNSAPDKSGLPSDRFSAERTGGSVSTLTIQRTQQEDSAVYLCASSLAGDNSPLHFGNGTRLTVT.

The genes are TRBV29-1 and TRBJ2-2; weak D call: TRBD2 (5 bases). The CDR3 totals 14 residues. CDR1 is SQVTM and CDR2 is ANQGSEA in the germline V gene. Trimming cost V 5 bases and J 2 bases, with 12 bases left between them. As DNA, the CDR3 is TGCAGCGTTTCTAAGGAGGTTAACACCGGGGAGCTGTTTTTT. Translation: CSVSKEVNTGELFF.

The rearrangement joins TRBV19 to TRBJ1-1; D possibly corresponds to TRBD1 (6 bases). CDR3 length: 14 residues. Per the germline V gene, CDR1 is LNHDA and CDR2 is SQIVND (reference sequence). The ends were cut back, 8 bases at V and 10 bases at J, with 23 bases in the middle. In nucleotides, the CDR3 is TGTGCCAGTGGGCCCCGGGGGGGCGTCCTGACAGCTTTCTTT. Translated: CASGPRGGVLTAFF.

This chain joins TRBV10-3 and TRBJ2-7, with unresolved D. Trimming stripped 7 bases from V and 5 bases from J, with 15 bases between. This CDR3 comprises 13 residues. Germline V gene data show CDR1 as ENHRY and CDR2 as SYGVKD. The CDR3 region has the DNA TGTGCCATCAAGGTAGGTAGCTACGACGAGCAGTACTTC. Translating it yields CAIKVGSYDEQYF.